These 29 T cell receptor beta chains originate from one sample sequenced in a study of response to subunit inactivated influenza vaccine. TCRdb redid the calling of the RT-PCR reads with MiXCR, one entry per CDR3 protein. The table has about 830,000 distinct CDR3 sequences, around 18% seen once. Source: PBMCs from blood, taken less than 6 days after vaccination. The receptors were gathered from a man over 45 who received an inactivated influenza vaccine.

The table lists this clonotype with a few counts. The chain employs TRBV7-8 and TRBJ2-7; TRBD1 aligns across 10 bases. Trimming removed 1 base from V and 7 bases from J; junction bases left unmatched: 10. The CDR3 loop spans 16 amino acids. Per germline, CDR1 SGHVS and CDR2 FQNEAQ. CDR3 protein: CASSLEVGTGVAEQYF. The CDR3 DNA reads TGTGCCAGCAGCTTAGAAGTCGGGACAGGGGTTGCTGAGCAGTACTTC.

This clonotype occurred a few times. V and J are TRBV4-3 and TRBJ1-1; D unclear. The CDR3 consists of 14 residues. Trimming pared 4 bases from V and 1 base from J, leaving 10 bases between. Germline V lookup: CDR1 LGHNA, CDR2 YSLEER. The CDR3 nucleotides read TGCGCCAGCAGCCCGAACTACAGGAACACTGAAGCTTTCTTT. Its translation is CASSPNYRNTEAFF.

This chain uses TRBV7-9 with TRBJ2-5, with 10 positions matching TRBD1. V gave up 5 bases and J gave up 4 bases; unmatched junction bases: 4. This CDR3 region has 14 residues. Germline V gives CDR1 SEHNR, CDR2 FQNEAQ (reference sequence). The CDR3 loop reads CASSPWTGGETQYF. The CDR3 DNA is TGTGCCAGCAGCCCCTGGACAGGGGGAGAGACCCAGTACTTC.

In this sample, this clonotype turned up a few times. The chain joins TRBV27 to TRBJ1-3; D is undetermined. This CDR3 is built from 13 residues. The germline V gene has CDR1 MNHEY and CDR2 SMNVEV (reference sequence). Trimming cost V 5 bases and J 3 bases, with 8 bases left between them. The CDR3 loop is CASSRTDGNTIYF. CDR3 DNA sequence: TGTGCCAGCAGTCGCACGGATGGAAACACCATATATTTT.

CDR3 amino acids: CAISDDRGNYGYTF. The DNA of the CDR3 is TGTGCCATCAGTGATGACAGAGGGAACTATGGCTACACCTTC. This chain uses TRBV10-3 with TRBJ1-2; D might be TRBD1 (5 bases). This CDR3 comprises 14 residues. V gave up 3 bases and J gave up 2 bases, with 10 bases separating them. Germline V lookup: CDR1 ENHRY, CDR2 SYGVKD.

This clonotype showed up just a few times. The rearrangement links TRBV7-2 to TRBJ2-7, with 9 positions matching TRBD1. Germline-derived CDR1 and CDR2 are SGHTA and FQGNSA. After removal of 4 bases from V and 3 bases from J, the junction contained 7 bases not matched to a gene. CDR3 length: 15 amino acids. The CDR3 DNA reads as TGTGCCAGCAGCTCAAGGGGGACAGGGAGCTACGAGCAGTACTTC. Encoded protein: CASSSRGTGSYEQYF.

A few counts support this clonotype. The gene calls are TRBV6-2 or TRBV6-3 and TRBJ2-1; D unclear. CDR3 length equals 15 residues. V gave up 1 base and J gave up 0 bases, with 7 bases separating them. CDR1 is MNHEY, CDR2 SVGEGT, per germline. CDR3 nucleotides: TGTGCCAGCAGTTACTTTGCGGCCTCCTACAATGAGCAGTTCTTC. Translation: CASSYFAASYNEQFF.

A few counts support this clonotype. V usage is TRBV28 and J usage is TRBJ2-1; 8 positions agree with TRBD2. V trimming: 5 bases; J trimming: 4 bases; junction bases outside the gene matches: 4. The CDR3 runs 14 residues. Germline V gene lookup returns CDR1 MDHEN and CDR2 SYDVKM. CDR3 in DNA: TGTGCCAGCAGTCTTAGCGGGGAATACAATGAGCAGTTCTTC. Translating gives CASSLSGEYNEQFF.

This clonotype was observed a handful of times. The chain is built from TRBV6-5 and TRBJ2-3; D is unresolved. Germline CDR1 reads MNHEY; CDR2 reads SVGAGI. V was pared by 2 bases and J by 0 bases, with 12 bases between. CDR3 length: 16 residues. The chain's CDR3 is CASSYRVTASTDTQYF. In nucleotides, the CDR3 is TGTGCCAGCAGTTACAGGGTTACGGCTAGCACAGATACGCAGTATTTT.

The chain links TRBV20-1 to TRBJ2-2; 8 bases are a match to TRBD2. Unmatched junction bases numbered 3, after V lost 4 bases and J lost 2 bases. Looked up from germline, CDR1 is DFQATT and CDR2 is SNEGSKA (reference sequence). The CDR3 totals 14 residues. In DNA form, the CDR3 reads TGCAGTGCTAATGGACTAGCTAACACCGGGGAGCTGTTTTTT. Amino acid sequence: CSANGLANTGELFF.

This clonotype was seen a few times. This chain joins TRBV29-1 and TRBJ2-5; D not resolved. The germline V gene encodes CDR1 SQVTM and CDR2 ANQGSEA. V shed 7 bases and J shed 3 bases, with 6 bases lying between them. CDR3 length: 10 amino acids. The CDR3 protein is CSGVKETQYF. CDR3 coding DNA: TGCAGCGGAGTAAAAGAGACCCAGTACTTC.

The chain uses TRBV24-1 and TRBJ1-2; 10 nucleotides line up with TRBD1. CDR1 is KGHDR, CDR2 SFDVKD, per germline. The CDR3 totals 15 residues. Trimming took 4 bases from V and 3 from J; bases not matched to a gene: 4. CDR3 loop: CATSDPTGGHYGYTF. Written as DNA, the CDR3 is TGTGCCACCAGTGACCCGACAGGGGGCCACTATGGCTACACCTTC.

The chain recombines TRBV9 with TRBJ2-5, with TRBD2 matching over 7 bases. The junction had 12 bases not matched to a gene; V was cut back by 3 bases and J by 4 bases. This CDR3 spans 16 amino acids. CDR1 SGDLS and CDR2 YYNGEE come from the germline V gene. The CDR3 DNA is TGTGCCAGCAGCGCACTCCTCGGGAGGATTGGAGAGACCCAGTACTTC. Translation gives CASSALLGRIGETQYF.

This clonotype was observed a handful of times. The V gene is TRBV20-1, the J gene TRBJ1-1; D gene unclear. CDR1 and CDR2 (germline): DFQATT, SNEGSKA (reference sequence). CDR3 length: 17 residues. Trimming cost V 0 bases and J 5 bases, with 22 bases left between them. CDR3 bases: TGCAGTGCTAGAGATGGGCTGTCGGCCGCGCTCGGGACTGAAGCTTTCTTT. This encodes CSARDGLSAALGTEAFF.

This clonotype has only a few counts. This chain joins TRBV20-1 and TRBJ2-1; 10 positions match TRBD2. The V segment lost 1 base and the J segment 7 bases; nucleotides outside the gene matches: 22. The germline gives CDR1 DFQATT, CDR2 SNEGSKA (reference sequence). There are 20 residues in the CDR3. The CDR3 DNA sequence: TGCAGTGCTAGAGGCCTCTCCGCAGCTAGCGGGGGCCCTCTAGGGAATGAGCAGTTCTTC. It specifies CSARGLSAASGGPLGNEQFF.

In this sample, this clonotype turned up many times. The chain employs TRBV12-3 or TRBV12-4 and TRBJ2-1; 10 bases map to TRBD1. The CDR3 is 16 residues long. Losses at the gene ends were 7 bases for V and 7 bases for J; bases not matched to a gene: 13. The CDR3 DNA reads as TGTGCCAGCACCCTTGGACGCGACAGGGGGCATAATGAGCAGTTCTTC. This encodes CASTLGRDRGHNEQFF.

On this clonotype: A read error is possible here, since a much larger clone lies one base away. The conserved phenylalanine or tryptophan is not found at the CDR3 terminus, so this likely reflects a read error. The chain's CDR3 is CASSENRRLEDKNIQYS. In DNA, the CDR3 is TGTGCCAGCAGTGAAAATCGGAGACTAGAGGACAAAAACATTCAGTACTCC. V is TRBV25-1 and J is TRBJ2-4; D might be TRBD2 (6 bases). Per the germline V gene, CDR1 is MGHDK and CDR2 is SYGVNS. V was shortened by 2 bases and J by 3 bases, with 17 bases between the two germline ends. This CDR3 spans 17 amino acids.

In DNA form, the CDR3 reads TGCAGTGCTAGAGACGGACTAGCGGGGACCTACGAGCAGTACTTC. Residues: CSARDGLAGTYEQYF. The J gene is TRBJ2-7, the V gene TRBV20-1; TRBD2 aligns across 12 bases. This CDR3 has 15 residues. CDR1 is DFQATT and CDR2 is SNEGSKA in the germline V gene (reference sequence). Trimming cost V 0 bases and J 2 bases; bases outside gene matches: 2.

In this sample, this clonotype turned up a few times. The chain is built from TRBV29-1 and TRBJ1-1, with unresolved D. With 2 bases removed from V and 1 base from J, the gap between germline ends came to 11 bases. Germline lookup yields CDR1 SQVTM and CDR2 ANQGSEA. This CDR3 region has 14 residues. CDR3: CSVESPLRNTEAFF. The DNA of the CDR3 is TGCAGCGTTGAATCCCCTTTAAGGAACACTGAAGCTTTCTTT.

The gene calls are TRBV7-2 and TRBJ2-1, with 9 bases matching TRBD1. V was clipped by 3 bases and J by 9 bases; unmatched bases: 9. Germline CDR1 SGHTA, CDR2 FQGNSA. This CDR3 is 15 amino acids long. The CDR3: CASSFTGGVVAEQFF. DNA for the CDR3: TGTGCCAGCAGCTTTACAGGGGGCGTCGTTGCTGAGCAGTTCTTC.

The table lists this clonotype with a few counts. The CDR3: CSVSGGRTDTQYF. In DNA form, the CDR3 reads TGCAGCGTTTCAGGGGGCAGGACAGATACGCAGTATTTT. The chain employs TRBV29-1 and TRBJ2-3; 8 bases fit TRBD1. Trimming cost V 5 bases and J 3 bases; bases outside gene matches: 4. Per the germline V gene, CDR1 is SQVTM and CDR2 is ANQGSEA. The CDR3 is 13 amino acids.

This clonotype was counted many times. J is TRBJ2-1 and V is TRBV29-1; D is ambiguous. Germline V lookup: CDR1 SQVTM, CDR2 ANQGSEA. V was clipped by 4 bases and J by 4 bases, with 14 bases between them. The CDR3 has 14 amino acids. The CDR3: CSVVIWPGYNEQFF. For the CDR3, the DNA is TGCAGCGTTGTTATTTGGCCCGGGTACAATGAGCAGTTCTTC.

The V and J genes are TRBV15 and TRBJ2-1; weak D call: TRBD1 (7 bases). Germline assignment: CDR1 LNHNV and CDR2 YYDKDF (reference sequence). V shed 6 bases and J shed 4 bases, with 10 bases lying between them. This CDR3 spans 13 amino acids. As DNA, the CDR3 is TGTGCCACCAGGCGGGGACAGTACAATGAGCAGTTCTTC. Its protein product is CATRRGQYNEQFF. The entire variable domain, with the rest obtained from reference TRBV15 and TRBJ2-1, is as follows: DAMVIQNPRYQVTQFGKPVTLSCSQTLNHNVMYWYQQKSSQAPKLLFHYYDKDFNNEADTPDNFQSRRPNTSFCFLDIRSPGLGDTAMYLCATRRGQYNEQFFGPGTRLTVL.

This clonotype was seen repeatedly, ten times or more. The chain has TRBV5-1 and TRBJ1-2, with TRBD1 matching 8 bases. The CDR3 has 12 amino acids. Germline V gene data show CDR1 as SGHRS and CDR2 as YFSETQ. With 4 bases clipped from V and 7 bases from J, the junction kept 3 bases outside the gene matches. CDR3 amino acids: CASSLDRAGYTF. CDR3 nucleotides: TGCGCCAGCAGCCTGGACAGGGCTGGCTACACCTTC.

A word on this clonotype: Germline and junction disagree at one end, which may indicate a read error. The CDR3 loop is CASSPRPGNTDAFF. CDR3 DNA: TGTGCCAGCAGCCCTAGGCCAGGGAACACTGACGCTTTCTTT. This chain joins TRBV5-6 and TRBJ1-1; TRBD1 is a possible D gene (5 bases). Germline V gene data show CDR1 as SGHDT and CDR2 as YYEEEE. CDR3 size: 14 residues.

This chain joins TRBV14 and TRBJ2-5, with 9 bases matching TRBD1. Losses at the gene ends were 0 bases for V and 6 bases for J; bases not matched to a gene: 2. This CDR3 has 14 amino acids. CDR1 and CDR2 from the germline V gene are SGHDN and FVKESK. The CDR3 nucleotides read TGTGCCAGCAGCCAAGATGGACAGGGGCAGACCCAGTACTTC. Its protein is CASSQDGQGQTQYF.

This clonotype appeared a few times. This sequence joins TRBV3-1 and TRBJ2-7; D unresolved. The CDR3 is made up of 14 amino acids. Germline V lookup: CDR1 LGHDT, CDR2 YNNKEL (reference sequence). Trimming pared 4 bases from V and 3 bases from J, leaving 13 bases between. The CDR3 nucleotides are TGTGCCAGCAGCCCAGGCCCAAGGAACTACGAGCAGTACTTC. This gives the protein CASSPGPRNYEQYF.

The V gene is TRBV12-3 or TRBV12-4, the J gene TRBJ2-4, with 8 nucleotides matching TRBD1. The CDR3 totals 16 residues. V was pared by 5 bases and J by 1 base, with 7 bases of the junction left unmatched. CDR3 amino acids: CASSTTGAFAKNIQYF. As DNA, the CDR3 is TGTGCCAGCAGTACGACAGGGGCCTTCGCCAAAAACATTCAGTACTTC.

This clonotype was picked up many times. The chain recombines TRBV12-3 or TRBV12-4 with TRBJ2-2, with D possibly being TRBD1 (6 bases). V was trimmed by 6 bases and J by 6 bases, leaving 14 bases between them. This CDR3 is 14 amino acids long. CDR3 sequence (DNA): TGTGCCAGCAGCCTTACAGGGCAGGCCGGGGAGCTGTTTTTT. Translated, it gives CASSLTGQAGELFF.